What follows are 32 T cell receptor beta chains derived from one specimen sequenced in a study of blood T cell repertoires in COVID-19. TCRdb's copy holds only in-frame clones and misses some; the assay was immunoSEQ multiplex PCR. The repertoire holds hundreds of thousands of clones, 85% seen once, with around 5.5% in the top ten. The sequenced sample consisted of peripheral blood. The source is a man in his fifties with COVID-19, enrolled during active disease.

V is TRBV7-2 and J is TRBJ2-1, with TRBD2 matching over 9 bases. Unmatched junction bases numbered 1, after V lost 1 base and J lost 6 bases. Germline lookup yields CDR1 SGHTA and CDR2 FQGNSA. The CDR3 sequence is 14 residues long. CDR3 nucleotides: TGTGCCAGCAGCTTAGGGGGACTAGCCAATGAGCAGTTCTTC. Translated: CASSLGGLANEQFF.

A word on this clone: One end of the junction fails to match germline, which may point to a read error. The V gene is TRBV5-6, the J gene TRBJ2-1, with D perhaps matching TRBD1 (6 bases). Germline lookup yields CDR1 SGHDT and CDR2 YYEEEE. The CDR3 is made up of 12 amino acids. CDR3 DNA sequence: TGTGCCAGCAGATTGGCAGGGGCTGAGCAGTTCTTC. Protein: CASRLAGAEQFF.

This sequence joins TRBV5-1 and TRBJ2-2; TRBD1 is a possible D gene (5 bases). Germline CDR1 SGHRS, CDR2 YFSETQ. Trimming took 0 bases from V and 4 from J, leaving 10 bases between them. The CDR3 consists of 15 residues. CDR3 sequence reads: CASSLDRSPTGELFF. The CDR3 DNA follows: TGCGCCAGCAGCTTGGACAGGTCGCCCACCGGGGAGCTGTTTTTT.

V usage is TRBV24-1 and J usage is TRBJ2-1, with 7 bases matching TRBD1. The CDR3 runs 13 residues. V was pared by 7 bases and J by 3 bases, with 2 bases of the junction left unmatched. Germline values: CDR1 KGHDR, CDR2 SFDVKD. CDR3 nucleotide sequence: TGTGCCACCAGGGGGGACAGCTACAATGAGCAGTTCTTC. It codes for CATRGDSYNEQFF.

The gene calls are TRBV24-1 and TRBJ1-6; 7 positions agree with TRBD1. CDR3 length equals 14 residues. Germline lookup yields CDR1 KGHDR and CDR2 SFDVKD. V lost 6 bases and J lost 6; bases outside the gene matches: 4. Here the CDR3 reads CATSSGTANSPLHF. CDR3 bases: TGTGCCACCAGTTCCGGGACAGCTAATTCACCCCTCCACTTT.

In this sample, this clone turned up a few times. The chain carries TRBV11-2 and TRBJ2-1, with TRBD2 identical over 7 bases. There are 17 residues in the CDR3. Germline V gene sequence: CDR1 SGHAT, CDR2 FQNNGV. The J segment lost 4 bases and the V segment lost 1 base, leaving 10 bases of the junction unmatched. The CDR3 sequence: CASSLGPLLADYNEQFF. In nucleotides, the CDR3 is TGTGCCAGCAGCTTAGGTCCCCTGCTAGCGGATTACAATGAGCAGTTCTTC.

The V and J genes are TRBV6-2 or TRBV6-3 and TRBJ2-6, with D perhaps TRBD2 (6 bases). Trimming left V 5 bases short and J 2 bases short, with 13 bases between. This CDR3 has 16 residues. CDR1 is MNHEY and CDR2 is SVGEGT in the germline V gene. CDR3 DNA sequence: TGTGCCAGCAGTCCCCACGGGGGAGCTGGGGCCAACGTCCTGACTTTC. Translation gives CASSPHGGAGANVLTF.

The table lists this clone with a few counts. CDR3 sequence: CASSPPGLPNQETQYF. The DNA of the CDR3 is TGTGCCAGCAGCCCTCCGGGACTACCAAACCAAGAGACCCAGTACTTC. This chain connects TRBV7-2 to TRBJ2-5; 7 bases agree with TRBD2. The CDR3 is made up of 16 amino acids. V shed 5 bases and J 0 bases; nucleotides not matched to a gene: 9. The germline V gene encodes CDR1 SGHTA and CDR2 FQGNSA. Based on the CDR3 plus reference TRBV7-2 and TRBJ2-5, the full variable domain is GAGVSQSPSNKVTEKGKDVELRCDPISGHTALYWYRQSLGQGLEFLIYFQGNSAPDKSGLPSDRFSAERTGGSVSTLTIQRTQQEDSAVYLCASSPPGLPNQETQYFGPGTRLLVL.

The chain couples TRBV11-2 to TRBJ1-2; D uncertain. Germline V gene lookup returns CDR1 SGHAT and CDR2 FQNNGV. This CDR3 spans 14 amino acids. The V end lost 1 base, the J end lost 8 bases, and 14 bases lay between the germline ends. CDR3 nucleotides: TGTGCCAGCAGCTTAGGTCCTCCGGGGAGGGGCTACACCTTC. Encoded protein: CASSLGPPGRGYTF.

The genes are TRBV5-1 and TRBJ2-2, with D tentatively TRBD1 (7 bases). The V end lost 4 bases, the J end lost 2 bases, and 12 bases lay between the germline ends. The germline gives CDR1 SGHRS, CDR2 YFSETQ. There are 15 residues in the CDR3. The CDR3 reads CASSPGGGNTGELFF. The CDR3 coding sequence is TGCGCCAGCAGCCCAGGGGGAGGAAACACCGGGGAGCTGTTTTTT. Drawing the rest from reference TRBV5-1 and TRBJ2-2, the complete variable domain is KAGVTQTPRYLIKTRGQQVTLSCSPISGHRSVSWYQQTPGQGLQFLFEYFSETQRNKGNFPGRFSGRQFSNSRSEMNVSTLELGDSALYLCASSPGGGNTGELFFGEGSRLTVL.

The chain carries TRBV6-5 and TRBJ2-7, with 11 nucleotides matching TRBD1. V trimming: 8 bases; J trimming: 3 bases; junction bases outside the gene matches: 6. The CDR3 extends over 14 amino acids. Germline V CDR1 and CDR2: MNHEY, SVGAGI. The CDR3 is CASRRTGGFYEQYF. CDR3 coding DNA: TGTGCCAGCCGACGGACAGGGGGCTTCTACGAGCAGTACTTC.

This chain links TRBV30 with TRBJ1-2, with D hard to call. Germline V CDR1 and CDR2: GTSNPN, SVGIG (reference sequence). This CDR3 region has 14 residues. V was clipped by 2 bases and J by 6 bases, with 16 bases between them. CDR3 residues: CAWSMASRGNGYTF. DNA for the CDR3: TGTGCCTGGAGTATGGCCTCTCGGGGAAATGGCTACACCTTC.

CDR3 sequence reads: CASSLGGNTEAFF. The CDR3 DNA follows: TGTGCCAGCAGCTTGGGAGGGAACACTGAAGCTTTCTTT. The J gene is TRBJ1-1, the V gene TRBV5-4; D uncertain. Trimming left V 0 bases short and J 1 base short, with 4 bases between. The CDR3 contains 13 residues. Germline loops: CDR1 SGHNT, CDR2 YYREEE (reference sequence).

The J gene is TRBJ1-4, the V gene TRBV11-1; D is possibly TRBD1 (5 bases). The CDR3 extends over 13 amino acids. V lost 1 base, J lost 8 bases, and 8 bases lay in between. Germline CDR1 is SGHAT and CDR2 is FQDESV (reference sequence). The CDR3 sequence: CASSLVRGEKLFF. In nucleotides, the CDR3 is TGTGCCAGCAGCTTAGTCCGGGGGGAAAAACTGTTTTTT.

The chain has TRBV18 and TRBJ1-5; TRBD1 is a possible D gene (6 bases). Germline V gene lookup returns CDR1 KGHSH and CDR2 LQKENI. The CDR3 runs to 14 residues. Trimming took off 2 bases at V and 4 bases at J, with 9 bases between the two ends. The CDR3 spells CASSPSDRNQPQHF. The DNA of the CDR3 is TGTGCCAGCTCACCATCGGACAGAAATCAGCCCCAGCATTTT.

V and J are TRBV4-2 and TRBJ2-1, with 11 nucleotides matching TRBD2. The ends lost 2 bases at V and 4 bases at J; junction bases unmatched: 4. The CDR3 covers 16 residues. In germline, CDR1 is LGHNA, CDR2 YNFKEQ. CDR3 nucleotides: TGTGCCAGCAGCCAACCTAGCGGGGGGCAGTACAATGAGCAGTTCTTC. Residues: CASSQPSGGQYNEQFF.

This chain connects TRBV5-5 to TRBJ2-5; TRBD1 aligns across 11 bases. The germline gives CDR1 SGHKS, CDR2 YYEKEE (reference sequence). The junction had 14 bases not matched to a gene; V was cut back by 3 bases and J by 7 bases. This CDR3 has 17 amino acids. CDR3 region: CASSSPRTGGGFGTQYF. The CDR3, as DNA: TGTGCCAGCAGCTCTCCGAGGACAGGGGGCGGATTTGGGACCCAGTACTTC.

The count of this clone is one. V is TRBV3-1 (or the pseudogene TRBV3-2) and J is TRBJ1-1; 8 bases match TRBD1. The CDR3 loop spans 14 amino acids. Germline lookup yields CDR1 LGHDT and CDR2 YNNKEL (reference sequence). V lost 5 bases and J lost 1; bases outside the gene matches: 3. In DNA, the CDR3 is TGTGCCAGCAGCTACGGACAGGGGAACACTGAAGCTTTCTTT. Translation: CASSYGQGNTEAFF.

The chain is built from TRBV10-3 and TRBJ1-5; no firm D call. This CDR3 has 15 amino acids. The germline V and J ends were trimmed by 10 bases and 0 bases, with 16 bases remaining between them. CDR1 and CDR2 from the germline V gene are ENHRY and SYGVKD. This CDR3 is CATSLGVYSNQPQHF. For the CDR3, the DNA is TGTGCCACCTCCCTCGGTGTCTATAGCAATCAGCCCCAGCATTTT.

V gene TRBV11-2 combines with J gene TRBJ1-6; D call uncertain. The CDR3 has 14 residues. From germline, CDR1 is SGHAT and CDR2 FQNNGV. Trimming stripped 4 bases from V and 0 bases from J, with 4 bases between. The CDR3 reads CASSSNSYNSPLHF. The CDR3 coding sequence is TGTGCCAGCAGCTCCAACTCCTATAATTCACCCCTCCACTTT.

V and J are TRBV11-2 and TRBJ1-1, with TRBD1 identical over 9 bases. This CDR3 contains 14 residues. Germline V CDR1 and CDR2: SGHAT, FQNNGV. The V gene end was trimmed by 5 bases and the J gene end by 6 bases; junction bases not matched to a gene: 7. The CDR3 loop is CASSTRTGAAEAFF. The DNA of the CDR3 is TGTGCCAGCAGCACCCGGACAGGGGCCGCTGAAGCTTTCTTT. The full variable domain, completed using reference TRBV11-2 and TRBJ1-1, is EAGVAQSPRYKIIEKRQSVAFWCNPISGHATLYWYQQILGQGPKLLIQFQNNGVVDDSQLPKDRFSAERLKGVDSTLKIQPAKLEDSAVYLCASSTRTGAAEAFFGQGTRLTVV.

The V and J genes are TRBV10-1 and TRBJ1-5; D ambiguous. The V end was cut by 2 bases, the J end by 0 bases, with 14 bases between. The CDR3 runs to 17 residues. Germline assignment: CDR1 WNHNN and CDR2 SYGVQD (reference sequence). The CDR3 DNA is TGCGCCAGCAGTGAGCCCATTTCCTACCATAGCAATCAGCCCCAGCATTTT. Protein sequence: CASSEPISYHSNQPQHF.

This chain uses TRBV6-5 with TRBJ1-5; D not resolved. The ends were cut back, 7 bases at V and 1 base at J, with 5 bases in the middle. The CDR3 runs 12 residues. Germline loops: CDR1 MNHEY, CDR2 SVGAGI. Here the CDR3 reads CASTQSNQPQHF. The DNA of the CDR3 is TGTGCCAGCACTCAGAGCAATCAGCCCCAGCATTTT.

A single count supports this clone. For the CDR3, the DNA is TGTGCCAGCAGGCCACAGGGGGCAGGCTACACCTTC. Protein: CASRPQGAGYTF. The rearrangement joins TRBV6-6 to TRBJ1-2; 9 nucleotides line up with TRBD1. V lost 6 bases and J lost 8; bases outside the gene matches: 4. The CDR3 consists of 12 residues. Germline values: CDR1 MNHNY, CDR2 SVGAGI (reference sequence).

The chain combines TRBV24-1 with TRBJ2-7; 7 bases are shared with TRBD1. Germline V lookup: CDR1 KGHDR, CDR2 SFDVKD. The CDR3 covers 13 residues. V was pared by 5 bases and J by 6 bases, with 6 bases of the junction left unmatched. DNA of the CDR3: TGTGCCACCAGTGCCCGACAGGGAGCCGAGCAGTACTTC. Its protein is CATSARQGAEQYF.

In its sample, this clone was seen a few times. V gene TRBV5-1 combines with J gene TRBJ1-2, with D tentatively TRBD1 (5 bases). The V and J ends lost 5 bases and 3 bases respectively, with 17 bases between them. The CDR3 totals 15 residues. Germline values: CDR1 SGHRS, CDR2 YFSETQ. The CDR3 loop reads CASRLMPQGYYGYTF. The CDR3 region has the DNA TGCGCCAGCAGACTGATGCCCCAGGGTTACTATGGCTACACCTTC.

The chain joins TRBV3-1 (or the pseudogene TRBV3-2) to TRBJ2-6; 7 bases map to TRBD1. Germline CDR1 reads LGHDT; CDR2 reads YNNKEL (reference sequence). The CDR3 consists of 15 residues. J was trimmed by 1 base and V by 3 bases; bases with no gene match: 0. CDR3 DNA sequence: TGTGCCAGCAGCCAGACAGGGTCTGGGGCCAACGTCCTGACTTTC. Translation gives CASSQTGSGANVLTF.

The CDR3: CASSKRSSEDGYTF. For the CDR3, the DNA is TGTGCCAGCAGCAAAAGGTCCTCTGAGGATGGCTACACCTTC. The J gene is TRBJ1-2, the V gene TRBV21-1. TRBV21-1 is flagged as a pseudogene. CDR3 length: 14 residues.

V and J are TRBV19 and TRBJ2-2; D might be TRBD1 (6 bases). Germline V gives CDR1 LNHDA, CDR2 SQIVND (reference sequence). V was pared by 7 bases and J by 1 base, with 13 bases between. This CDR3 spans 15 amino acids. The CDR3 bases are TGTGCCAGTACCTGGGACATCTTGAACACCGGGGAGCTGTTTTTT. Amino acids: CASTWDILNTGELFF.

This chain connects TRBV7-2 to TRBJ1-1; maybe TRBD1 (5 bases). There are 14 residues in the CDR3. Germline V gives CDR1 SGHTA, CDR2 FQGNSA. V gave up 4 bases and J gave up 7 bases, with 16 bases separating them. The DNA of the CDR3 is TGTGCCAGCAGCTCCTTGGGGCCGCCGCGTGAAGCTTTCTTT. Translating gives CASSSLGPPREAFF.

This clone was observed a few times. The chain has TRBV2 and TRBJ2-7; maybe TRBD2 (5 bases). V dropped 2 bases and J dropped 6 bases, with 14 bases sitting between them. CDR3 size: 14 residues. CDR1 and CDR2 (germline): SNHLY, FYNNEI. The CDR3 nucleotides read TGTGCCAGCAGTGAAACTAGGGTGACCTCCGAGCAGTACTTC. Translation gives CASSETRVTSEQYF.

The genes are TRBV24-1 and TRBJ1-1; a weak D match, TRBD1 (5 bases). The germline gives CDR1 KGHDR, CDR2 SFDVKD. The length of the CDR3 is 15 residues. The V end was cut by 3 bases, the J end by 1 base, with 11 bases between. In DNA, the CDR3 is TGTGCCACCAGTGATGCCGGGACTGGGAACACTGAAGCTTTCTTT. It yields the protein CATSDAGTGNTEAFF.